The 5 T cell receptor beta chains below were found in one sample sequenced in a study of CD8 T cell repertoires and HIV-1 epitope variants. No antigen is known for these receptors. Assay used: immunoSEQ multiplex PCR; TCRdb lists only in-frame clones, some missing. The sample has 4,000 to 6,000 clones; over 60% are singletons. The sequenced sample consisted of cultured CD8+ T cells derived from PBMCs. All receptors come from a male donor with HIV.

The genes are TRBV19 and TRBJ1-1; 8 positions agree with TRBD1. Germline CDR1 LNHDA, CDR2 SQIVND (reference sequence). Unmatched junction bases numbered 5, after V lost 1 base and J lost 1 base. The CDR3 consists of 16 residues. The CDR3 protein is CASSIATGQANTEAFF. CDR3 in DNA: TGTGCCAGTAGTATAGCCACGGGACAGGCGAACACTGAAGCTTTCTTT.

The chain recombines TRBV7-2 with TRBJ2-3, with TRBD2 matching over 13 bases. With 2 bases clipped from V and 4 bases from J, the junction kept 12 bases outside the gene matches. This CDR3 spans 19 amino acids. Germline V gene sequence: CDR1 SGHTA, CDR2 FQGNSA. The DNA for the CDR3 is TGTGCCAGCAGCTTAAGTGGACTAGCGGGAGTAGTTGGGGCAGATACGCAGTATTTT. Amino acid sequence: CASSLSGLAGVVGADTQYF. The full variable domain, completed using reference TRBV7-2 and TRBJ2-3, is GAGVSQSPSNKVTEKGKDVELRCDPISGHTALYWYRQSLGQGLEFLIYFQGNSAPDKSGLPSDRFSAERTGGSVSTLTIQRTQQEDSAVYLCASSLSGLAGVVGADTQYFGPGTRLTVL.

The chain recombines TRBV5-6 with TRBJ2-3, with 10 bases matching TRBD1. With 1 base clipped from V and 3 bases from J, the junction kept 2 bases outside the gene matches. This CDR3 region has 15 residues. CDR1 and CDR2 (germline): SGHDT, YYEEEE. The CDR3 sequence is CASSLWDRGTDTQYF. The DNA for the CDR3 is TGTGCCAGCAGCTTGTGGGACAGGGGTACAGATACGCAGTATTTT.

This chain joins TRBV30 and TRBJ2-7, with a tentative D call TRBD2 (6 bases). With 5 bases removed from V and 2 bases from J, the gap between germline ends came to 13 bases. This CDR3 spans 13 amino acids. Germline CDR1 GTSNPN, CDR2 SVGIG (reference sequence). The CDR3 spells CAWEGREAYEQYF. CDR3 in DNA: TGTGCCTGGGAGGGCAGGGAGGCCTACGAGCAGTACTTC. The full variable domain, in which reference TRBV30 and TRBJ2-7 provide the parts outside the CDR3, is SQTIHQWPATLVQPVGSPLSLECTVEGTSNPNLYWYRQAAGRGLQLLFYSVGIGQISSEVPQNLSASRPQDRQFILSSKKLLLSDSGFYLCAWEGREAYEQYFGPGTRLTVT.

This clone is labeled as medium-sized (0.01 to 0.1%). V and J are TRBV25-1 and TRBJ2-7; 9 bases are shared with TRBD1. Per the germline V gene, CDR1 is MGHDK and CDR2 is SYGVNS. There are 17 residues in the CDR3. The trim removed 5 bases at V and 2 bases at J, leaving 13 bases unmatched. DNA for the CDR3: TGTGCCAGCAGTAGTGACCGATGGGACAGGGAAACCTACGAGCAGTACTTC. Its protein product is CASSSDRWDRETYEQYF.